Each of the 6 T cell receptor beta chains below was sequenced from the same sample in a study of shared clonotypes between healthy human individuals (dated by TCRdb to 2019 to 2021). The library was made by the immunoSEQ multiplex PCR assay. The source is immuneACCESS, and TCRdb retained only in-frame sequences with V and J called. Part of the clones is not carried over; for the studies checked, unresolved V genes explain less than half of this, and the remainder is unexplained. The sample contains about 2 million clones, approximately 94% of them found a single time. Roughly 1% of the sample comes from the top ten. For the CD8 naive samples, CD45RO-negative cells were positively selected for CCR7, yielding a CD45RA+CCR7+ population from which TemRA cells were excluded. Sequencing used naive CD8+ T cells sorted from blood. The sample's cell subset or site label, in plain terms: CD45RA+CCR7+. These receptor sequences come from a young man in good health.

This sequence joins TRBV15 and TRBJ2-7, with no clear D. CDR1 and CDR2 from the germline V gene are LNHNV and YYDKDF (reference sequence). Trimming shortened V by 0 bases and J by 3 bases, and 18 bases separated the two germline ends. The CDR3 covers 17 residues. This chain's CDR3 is CATSRDNEDPRGYEQYF. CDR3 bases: TGTGCCACCAGCAGAGATAACGAGGACCCTAGAGGCTACGAGCAGTACTTC. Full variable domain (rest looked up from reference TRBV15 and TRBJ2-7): DAMVIQNPRYQVTQFGKPVTLSCSQTLNHNVMYWYQQKSSQAPKLLFHYYDKDFNNEADTPDNFQSRRPNTSFCFLDIRSPGLGDTAMYLCATSRDNEDPRGYEQYFGPGTRLTVT.

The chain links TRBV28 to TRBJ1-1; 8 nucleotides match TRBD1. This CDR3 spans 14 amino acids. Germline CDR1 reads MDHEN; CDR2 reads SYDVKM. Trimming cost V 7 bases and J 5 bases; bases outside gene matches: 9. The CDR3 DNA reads TGTGCCAGCAATCCTCAGGGGGCAGGGACTGAAGCTTTCTTT. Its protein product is CASNPQGAGTEAFF. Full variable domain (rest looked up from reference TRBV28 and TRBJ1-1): DVKVTQSSRYLVKRTGEKVFLECVQDMDHENMFWYRQDPGLGLRLIYFSYDVKMKEKGDIPEGYSVSREKKERFSLILESASTNQTSMYLCASNPQGAGTEAFFGQGTRLTVV.

The CDR3 DNA reads TGTGCCAGCAGTTTTGCAGGGTTTGACAATCAGCCCCAGCATTTT. It specifies CASSFAGFDNQPQHF. V and J are TRBV28 and TRBJ1-5; D may be TRBD1 (5 bases). Germline assignment: CDR1 MDHEN and CDR2 SYDVKM. The CDR3 contains 15 residues. The ends were cut back, 3 bases at V and 3 bases at J, with 12 bases in the middle. Looking up the rest from reference TRBV28 and TRBJ1-5 gives the full variable domain: DVKVTQSSRYLVKRTGEKVFLECVQDMDHENMFWYRQDPGLGLRLIYFSYDVKMKEKGDIPEGYSVSREKKERFSLILESASTNQTSMYLCASSFAGFDNQPQHFGDGTRLSIL.

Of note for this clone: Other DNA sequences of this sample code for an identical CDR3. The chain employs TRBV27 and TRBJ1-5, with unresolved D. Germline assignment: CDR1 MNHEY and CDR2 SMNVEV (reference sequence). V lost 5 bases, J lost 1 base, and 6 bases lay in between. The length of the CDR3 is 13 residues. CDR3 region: CASSQWSNQPQHF. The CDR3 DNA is TGTGCCAGCAGTCAATGGAGCAATCAGCCCCAGCATTTT.

The CDR3 spells CASSLQSNYGYTF. The CDR3 DNA reads as TGTGCCAGCAGCTTACAGTCTAACTATGGCTACACCTTC. V and J are TRBV5-6 and TRBJ1-2; the D is unclear. The V gene's germline CDR1 is SGHDT and CDR2 YYEEEE. Trimming took off 2 bases at V and 0 bases at J, with 5 bases between the two ends. The CDR3 runs 13 residues.

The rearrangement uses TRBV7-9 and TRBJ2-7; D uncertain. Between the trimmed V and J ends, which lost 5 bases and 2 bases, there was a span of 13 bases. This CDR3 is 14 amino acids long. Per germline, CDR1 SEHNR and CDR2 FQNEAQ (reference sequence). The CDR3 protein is CASSLTGYTYEQYF. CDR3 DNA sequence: TGTGCCAGCAGCCTTACGGGTTACACCTACGAGCAGTACTTC.